The 8 T cell receptor beta chains given below trace back to one sample, sequenced in a study of blood T cell repertoires in COVID-19. Profiled with immunoSEQ multiplex PCR; TCRdb holds only in-frame clones, not every one. The repertoire holds 150,000 or so clones, about four fifths seen once, with 3.4% in the top ten. Sequencing used PBMCs or T cells enriched from blood (not recorded which). These receptors came from a woman in her sixties or seventies who had recovered from COVID-19.

This clone showed up just once. V and J are TRBV3-1 (or the pseudogene TRBV3-2) and TRBJ2-3; D possibly corresponds to TRBD1 (6 bases). Germline loops: CDR1 LGHDT, CDR2 YNNKEL (reference sequence). Trimming removed 4 bases at V and 6 bases at J, with 11 bases between. The CDR3 length is 13 residues. This CDR3 is CASSPITGDTQYF. The CDR3 region has the DNA TGTGCCAGCAGCCCAATTACAGGGGATACGCAGTATTTT.

This chain links TRBV3-1 (or the pseudogene TRBV3-2) with TRBJ1-2; 7 nucleotides agree with TRBD1. Germline V lookup: CDR1 LGHDT, CDR2 YNNKEL (reference sequence). CDR3 length: 13 amino acids. V gave up 0 bases and J gave up 7 bases; unmatched junction bases: 2. The CDR3 loop reads CASSQERGRGYTF. CDR3 nucleotide sequence: TGTGCCAGCAGCCAAGAGAGGGGGCGTGGCTACACCTTC.

By its share, this clone is medium-sized (0.01 to 0.1%). The V gene is TRBV12-5, the J gene TRBJ1-1; no clear D. Germline V gene sequence: CDR1 LGHNT, CDR2 FRNRAP. The CDR3 runs 13 residues. V lost 5 bases and J 0 bases, leaving 7 bases between the germline ends. Here the CDR3 reads CASGQSVNTEAFF. The CDR3 DNA follows: TGTGCTAGTGGTCAAAGCGTGAACACTGAAGCTTTCTTT.

This chain connects TRBV19 to TRBJ2-1, with D perhaps matching TRBD1 (5 bases). V lost 8 bases to trimming and J lost 6 bases, with 11 bases between them. The CDR3 sequence is 12 residues long. Germline V gives CDR1 LNHDA, CDR2 SQIVND (reference sequence). The CDR3 loop is CASGATVNEQFF. The CDR3 coding sequence is TGTGCCAGTGGGGCGACTGTCAATGAGCAGTTCTTC.

This chain connects TRBV7-2 to TRBJ2-7, with 7 nucleotides matching TRBD2. From germline, CDR1 is SGHTA and CDR2 FQGNSA. The CDR3 length is 13 residues. V trimming: 0 bases; J trimming: 5 bases; junction bases outside the gene matches: 1. CDR3 region: CASSLAGGNEQYF. DNA of the CDR3: TGTGCCAGCAGCTTAGCGGGAGGGAACGAGCAGTACTTC.

J is TRBJ2-3 and V is TRBV3-1 (or the pseudogene TRBV3-2); 9 nucleotides match TRBD2. V lost 4 bases and J lost 2; bases outside the gene matches: 4. There are 15 residues in the CDR3. CDR1 is LGHDT and CDR2 is YNNKEL in the germline V gene (reference sequence). The CDR3 DNA follows: TGTGCCAGCAGCCGAAGCGGGGGGACCACAGATACGCAGTATTTT. Translated: CASSRSGGTTDTQYF.

This chain links TRBV30 with TRBJ2-3, with 12 nucleotides matching TRBD2. The ends lost 8 bases at V and 3 bases at J; junction bases unmatched: 18. This CDR3 region has 18 residues. Germline lookup yields CDR1 GTSNPN and CDR2 SVGIG (reference sequence). The DNA of the CDR3 is TGTGCCGTAGAGGCGACTAGCGGGGGAGTCCGAGGTACAGATACGCAGTATTTT. Translation: CAVEATSGGVRGTDTQYF.

This chain joins TRBV4-1 and TRBJ2-1; D is undetermined. Per the germline V gene, CDR1 is MGHRA and CDR2 is YSYEKL. The CDR3 totals 12 residues. V lost 1 base and J lost 4, with 2 bases in between. The CDR3 here is CASSQAYNEQFF. As DNA, the CDR3 is TGCGCCAGCAGCCAAGCTTACAATGAGCAGTTCTTC.